These 7 T cell receptor beta chains originate from one sample sequenced in a study of CD8+ T cells in alopecia areata. Treatment: oral pan-JAK inhibitor, 5-10 mg twice daily. Extraction of RNA preceded its reverse transcription into cDNA, which served as the sequencing template. Data came from immunoSEQ multiplex PCR; TCRdb stores just in-frame clones and leaves some out. The table shows 150,000 to 200,000 clones, with 58% occurring only once. Sequencing used CD4+ T cells sorted from blood, obtained at week 24, from a patient treated with tofacitinib. The receptors here all came from a human donor with alopecia areata.

This clone has only one observation. The V and J genes are TRBV5-4 and TRBJ2-1, with 13 bases aligning to TRBD2. Germline V gene lookup returns CDR1 SGHNT and CDR2 YYREEE (reference sequence). This CDR3 comprises 16 residues. V was pared by 4 bases and J by 3 bases, with 4 bases of the junction left unmatched. The CDR3 DNA reads TGTGCCAGCAGCACCGGACTAGCGGGGGACTACAATGAGCAGTTCTTC. This gives the protein CASSTGLAGDYNEQFF.

The chain employs TRBV6-5 and TRBJ2-5; 8 bases align to TRBD2. The junction had 8 bases not matched to a gene; V was cut back by 3 bases and J by 5 bases. This CDR3 is built from 15 residues. Germline values: CDR1 MNHEY, CDR2 SVGAGI. CDR3 residues: CASSYRGGPGETQYF. As DNA, the CDR3 is TGTGCCAGCAGTTATCGCGGGGGGCCTGGGGAGACCCAGTACTTC.

The rearrangement uses TRBV18 and TRBJ1-5; the D is unclear. The germline V and J ends were trimmed by 0 bases and 2 bases, with 11 bases remaining between them. The germline gives CDR1 KGHSH, CDR2 LQKENI. This CDR3 spans 16 amino acids. In DNA form, the CDR3 reads TGTGCCAGCTCACCACCTGTGCCGCGAGGCAATCAGCCCCAGCATTTT. It translates to CASSPPVPRGNQPQHF.

The V gene is TRBV11-2, the J gene TRBJ1-2; unclear D gene. CDR1 is SGHAT and CDR2 is FQNNGV in the germline V gene. This CDR3 region has 13 residues. V was cut by 4 bases and J by 8 bases, with 14 bases left in between. The chain's CDR3 is CASSYIADGGYTF. In DNA, the CDR3 is TGTGCCAGCAGCTACATAGCCGACGGGGGCTACACCTTC.

V and J are TRBV27 and TRBJ2-7, with D tentatively TRBD1 (6 bases). V shed 4 bases and J shed 0 bases, with 10 bases lying between them. Germline loops: CDR1 MNHEY, CDR2 SMNVEV (reference sequence). The CDR3 contains 14 residues. CDR3 protein: CASSSDRNSYEQYF. The CDR3 nucleotides read TGTGCCAGCAGTTCCGACAGGAACTCCTACGAGCAGTACTTC.

This clone was observed once. The chain recombines TRBV5-4 with TRBJ1-2; 9 bases are shared with TRBD1. Germline values: CDR1 SGHNT, CDR2 YYREEE (reference sequence). CDR3 size: 13 residues. V was clipped by 3 bases and J by 7 bases; unmatched bases: 4. Written as DNA, the CDR3 is TGTGCCAGCAGCTCGCGGGACAGGGCTGGCTACACCTTC. Encoded protein: CASSSRDRAGYTF.

The V call is TRBV5-1, the J call TRBJ1-1; D not certain. Germline-derived CDR1 and CDR2 are SGHRS and YFSETQ. The CDR3 runs to 13 residues. Trimming pared 4 bases from V and 1 base from J, leaving 8 bases between. CDR3 DNA sequence: TGCGCCAGCAGCAGGTCTGAGAACACTGAAGCTTTCTTT. It specifies CASSRSENTEAFF.